The present TCR beta chain was sequenced within a study of shared clonotypes between healthy human individuals. About this clone itself: Its ends do not fully match the called genes, so a read error is possible.

The CDR3 sequence is 18 residues long. Looked up from germline, CDR1 is SNHLY and CDR2 is FYNNEI. Clones were read by immunoSEQ multiplex PCR, and TCRdb kept only the in-frame ones, dropping some. This table holds fewer than 1 million clones, about 96% found once. Naive CD8 cells were CD45RO-negative, positively selected for CCR7, excluding terminally differentiated effector memory CD45RA+ cells. The sample comprised naive CD8+ T cells sorted from blood. The chain uses TRBV2 and TRBJ2-1, with 7 positions matching TRBD2. This clonotype originated in a young man in good health. Here the CDR3 DNA reads TGTGCCAGCACTGAAACTAGGGAGGGAGGTAGCTCCTACAATGAGCAGTTCTTC. Protein product: CASTETREGGSSYNEQFF.